These 6 T cell receptor beta chains were sequenced from one sample in a study of blood T cells in healthy people across ages. Primed by a sample-barcoded 5' primer and a J-beta primer mix, a second PCR proceeded for roughly 7 to 11 cycles. TCRdb ran MiXCR on the 5' RACE reads and lists one entry per CDR3 protein. Among over 1.5 million distinct CDR3 sequences listed, approximately 50% were seen once. The sequenced sample was blood. These receptor sequences come from a woman in her thirties or forties in good health.

This rearrangement joins TRBV6-1 to TRBJ2-1; 7 bases are a match to TRBD1. The CDR3 has 15 residues. CDR1 MNHNS and CDR2 SASEGT come from the germline V gene. After removal of 6 bases from V and 4 bases from J, the junction contained 9 bases not matched to a gene. Written as DNA, the CDR3 is TGTGCCAGCAGGGAACCCGGGACAGCATACAATGAGCAGTTCTTC. The encoded protein is CASREPGTAYNEQFF.

This chain joins TRBV2 and TRBJ2-5; 8 nucleotides match TRBD1. This CDR3 has 15 amino acids. V was clipped by 5 bases and J by 2 bases; unmatched bases: 7. In germline, CDR1 is SNHLY, CDR2 FYNNEI. CDR3 nucleotide sequence: TGTGCCAGCAGTATCCGGGACAGGAGACAAGAGACCCAGTACTTC. This gives the protein CASSIRDRRQETQYF.

The chain recombines TRBV7-9 with TRBJ2-1; D not resolved. The CDR3 runs 14 residues. V was cut by 5 bases and J by 1 base, with 9 bases left in between. Germline lookup yields CDR1 SEHNR and CDR2 FQNEAQ (reference sequence). The CDR3 nucleotides are TGTGCCAGCAGCCCTCTTTTTTCCTACAATGAGCAGTTCTTC. It encodes CASSPLFSYNEQFF.

The chain carries TRBV11-2 and TRBJ2-5; no firm D call. The germline V gene encodes CDR1 SGHAT and CDR2 FQNNGV. There are 13 residues in the CDR3. Trimming shortened V by 0 bases and J by 5 bases, and 7 bases separated the two germline ends. The CDR3 coding sequence is TGTGCCAGCAGCTTAGATACTACCGAGACCCAGTACTTC. Residues: CASSLDTTETQYF.

This sequence joins TRBV30 and TRBJ2-3; 7 bases are a match to TRBD1. Per the germline V gene, CDR1 is GTSNPN and CDR2 is SVGIG (reference sequence). Trimming took 3 bases from V and 2 from J; bases not matched to a gene: 2. The CDR3 contains 13 residues. CDR3 nucleotides: TGTGCCTGGAGGGGACAGATCACAGATACGCAGTATTTT. Protein sequence: CAWRGQITDTQYF.

The gene calls are TRBV6-2 or TRBV6-3 and TRBJ1-5; a weak D match, TRBD1 (6 bases). V was clipped by 2 bases and J by 2 bases, with 10 bases between them. CDR1 MNHEY and CDR2 SVGEGT come from the germline V gene. This CDR3 is 15 amino acids long. The DNA for the CDR3 is TGTGCCAGCAGTTACCAGGCAGGGGGCAATCAGCCCCAGCATTTT. This gives the protein CASSYQAGGNQPQHF.